The 2 T cell receptor beta chains reported below all come from one sample, sequenced in a study of molecular identifiers for immune sequencing clone quantification. From the PCR reads, TCRdb called clonotypes with MiXCR, one entry per CDR3 protein. The profile covers around 40,000 distinct CDR3 sequences, with approximately 19% appearing a single time and under 1.3% taken by the ten largest. The sequenced sample consisted of naive CD8+ T cells from blood, with Jurkat cell RNA spiked in. The subset was: FACS-sorted CD8+CD4-CCR7+CD45RA+ naive T cells. These receptors were collected from a human donor in good health. Some libraries in this study had Jurkat cell RNA spiked in.

Points on this clonotype: A much larger clone lies a single base off, so this may be a read error. The chain links TRBV27 to TRBJ2-3, with a tentative D call TRBD2 (5 bases). CDR1 MNHEY and CDR2 SMNVEV come from the germline V gene (reference sequence). The length of the CDR3 is 15 residues. This chain's CDR3 is CASSYRDPSTDTKYF. The CDR3 DNA reads as TGTGCCAGCAGTTATCGGGATCCTAGCACAGATACGAAGTATTTT.

About this clonotype: A clone one base away is much larger, so this may be a read error. The genes are TRBV2 and TRBJ2-7; no clear D. This CDR3 has 13 residues. Germline CDR1 reads SNHLY; CDR2 reads FYNNEI. CDR3 in amino acids: CASIQLSSYEQDF. The CDR3 nucleotides read TGTGCCAGCATCCAGCTTAGCTCCTACGAGCAGGACTTC.